This note documents a single TCR beta chain sequence. The antigen is unknown. The table came from immunoSEQ multiplex PCR; TCRdb's copy has only in-frame clones and leaves some out. The profile shows 1.5 million to 1.9 million clones, approximately 98% of them singletons. The record originates from a study of shared clonotypes between healthy human individuals. Study-level points and caveats: A reduction in generation probabilities was seen for non-shared clonotypes relative to those shared by all four donors.

Germline V gene data show CDR1 as KGHSH and CDR2 as LQKENI. V dropped 2 bases and J dropped 0; count of bases not matched to a gene: 8. The CDR3 contains 17 residues. The chain combines TRBV18 with TRBJ2-3, with 7 bases fitting TRBD1. This TCR was sampled from a young man in good health. Sequenced material: naive CD4+ T cells sorted from blood. Subset: CD45RA+ positively selected. The CDR3 here is CASSPRGQLTSTDTQYF. As DNA, the CDR3 is TGTGCCAGCTCACCAAGGGGACAGCTTACTAGCACAGATACGCAGTATTTT.